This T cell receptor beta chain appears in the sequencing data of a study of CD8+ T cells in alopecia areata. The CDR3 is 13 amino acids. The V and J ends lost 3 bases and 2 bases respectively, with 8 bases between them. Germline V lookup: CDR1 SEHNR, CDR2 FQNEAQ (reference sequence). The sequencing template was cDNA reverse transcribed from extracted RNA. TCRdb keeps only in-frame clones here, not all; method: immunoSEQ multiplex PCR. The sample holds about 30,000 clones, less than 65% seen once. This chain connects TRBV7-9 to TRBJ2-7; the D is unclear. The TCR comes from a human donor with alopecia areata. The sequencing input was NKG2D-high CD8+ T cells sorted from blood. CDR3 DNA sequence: TGTGCCAGCAGCTTGGCCAGAACCTACGAGCAGTACTTC. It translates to CASSLARTYEQYF.